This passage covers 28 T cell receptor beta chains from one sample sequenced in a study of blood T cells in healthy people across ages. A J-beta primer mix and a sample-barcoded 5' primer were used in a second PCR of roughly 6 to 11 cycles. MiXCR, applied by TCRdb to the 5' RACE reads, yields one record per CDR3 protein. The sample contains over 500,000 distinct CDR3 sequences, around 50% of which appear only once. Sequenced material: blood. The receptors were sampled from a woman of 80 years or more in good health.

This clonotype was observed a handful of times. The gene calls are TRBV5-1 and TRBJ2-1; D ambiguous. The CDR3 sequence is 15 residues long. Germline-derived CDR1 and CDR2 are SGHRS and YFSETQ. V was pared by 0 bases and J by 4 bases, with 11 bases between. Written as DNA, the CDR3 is TGCGCCAGCAGCTTGGAATCCCCCGGATACAATGAGCAGTTCTTC. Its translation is CASSLESPGYNEQFF.

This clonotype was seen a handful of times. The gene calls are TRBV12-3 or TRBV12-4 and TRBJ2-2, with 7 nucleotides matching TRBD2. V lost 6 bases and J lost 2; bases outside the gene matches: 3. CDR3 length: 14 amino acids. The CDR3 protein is CASSEGLNTGELFF. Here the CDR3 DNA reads TGTGCCAGCAGCGAGGGACTAAACACCGGGGAGCTGTTTTTT.

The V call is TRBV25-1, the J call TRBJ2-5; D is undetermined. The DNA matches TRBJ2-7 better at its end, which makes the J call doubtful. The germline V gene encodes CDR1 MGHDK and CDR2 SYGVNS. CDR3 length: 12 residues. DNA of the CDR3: TGTGCCAGCAGTTACGGTCCCTACGAGCAGTACTTC. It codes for CASSYGPYEQYF.

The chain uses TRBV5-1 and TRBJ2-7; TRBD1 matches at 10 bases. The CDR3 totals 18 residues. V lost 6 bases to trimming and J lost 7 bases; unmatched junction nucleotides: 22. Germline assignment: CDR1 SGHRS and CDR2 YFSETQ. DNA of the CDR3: TGCGCCAGCAATACCGGGACAGGGGTCCTCCCCTCCTACAATGAGCAGTACTTC. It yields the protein CASNTGTGVLPSYNEQYF.

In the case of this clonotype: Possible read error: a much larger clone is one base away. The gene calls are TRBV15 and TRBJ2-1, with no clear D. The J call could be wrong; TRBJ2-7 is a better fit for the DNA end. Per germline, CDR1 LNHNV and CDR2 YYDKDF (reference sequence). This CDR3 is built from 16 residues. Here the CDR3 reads CTTSRDRDSSYNEQYF. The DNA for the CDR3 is TGTACCACCAGCAGAGATCGCGACTCCTCCTACAATGAGCAGTACTTC.

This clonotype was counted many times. CDR3 protein: CASSLPPGGSNTEAFF. CDR3 bases: TGTGCCAGCAGTTTACCCCCTGGGGGAAGTAACACTGAAGCTTTCTTT. This rearrangement joins TRBV6-6 to TRBJ1-1; a weak D match, TRBD1 (5 bases). This CDR3 has 16 amino acids. From germline, CDR1 is MNHNY and CDR2 SVGAGI (reference sequence). V was cut by 4 bases and J by 2 bases, with 17 bases left in between.

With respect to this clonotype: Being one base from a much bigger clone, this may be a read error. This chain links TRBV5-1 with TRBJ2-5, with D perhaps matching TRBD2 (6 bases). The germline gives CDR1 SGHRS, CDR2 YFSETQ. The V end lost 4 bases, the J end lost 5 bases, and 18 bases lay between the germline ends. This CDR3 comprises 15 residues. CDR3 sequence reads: CASSPSGVLLETQYF. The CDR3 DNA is TGCGCCAGCAGCCCTTCGGGGGTTTTGCTGGAGACCCAGTACTTC.

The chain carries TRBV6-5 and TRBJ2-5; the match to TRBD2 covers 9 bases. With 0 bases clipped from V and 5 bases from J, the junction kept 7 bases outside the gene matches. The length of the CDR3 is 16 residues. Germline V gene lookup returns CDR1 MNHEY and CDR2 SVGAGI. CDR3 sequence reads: CASSYSAGGSRETQYF. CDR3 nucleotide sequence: TGTGCCAGCAGTTACTCAGCGGGGGGAAGTAGGGAGACCCAGTACTTC.

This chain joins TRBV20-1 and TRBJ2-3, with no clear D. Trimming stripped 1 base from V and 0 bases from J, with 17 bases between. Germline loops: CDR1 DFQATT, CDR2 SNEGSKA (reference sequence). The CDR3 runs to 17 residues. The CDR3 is CSARAFLGGSSTDTQYF. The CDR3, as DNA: TGCAGTGCTAGAGCCTTCCTGGGCGGATCTAGCACAGATACGCAGTATTTT.

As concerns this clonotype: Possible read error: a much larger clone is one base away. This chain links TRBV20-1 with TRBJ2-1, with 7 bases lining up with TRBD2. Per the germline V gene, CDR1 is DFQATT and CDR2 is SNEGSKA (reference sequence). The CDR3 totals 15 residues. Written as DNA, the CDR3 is TGCAATGCTAGAGGAGGGCTAGCGGACGTCGGTGAGCAGTTCTTC. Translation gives CNARGGLADVGEQFF.

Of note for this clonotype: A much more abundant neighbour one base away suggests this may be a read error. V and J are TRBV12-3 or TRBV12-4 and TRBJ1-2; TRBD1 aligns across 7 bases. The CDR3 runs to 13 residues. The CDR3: CAGSEQGYYGYTF. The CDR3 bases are TGTGCCGGCAGCGAACAGGGGTACTATGGCTACACCTTC.

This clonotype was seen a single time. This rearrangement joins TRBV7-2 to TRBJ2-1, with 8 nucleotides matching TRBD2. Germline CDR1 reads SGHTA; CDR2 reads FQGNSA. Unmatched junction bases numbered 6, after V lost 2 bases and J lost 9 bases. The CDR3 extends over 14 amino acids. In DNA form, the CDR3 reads TGTGCCAGCAGCTTAATCTGGCGGGAGGCTGAGCAGTTCTTC. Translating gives CASSLIWREAEQFF.

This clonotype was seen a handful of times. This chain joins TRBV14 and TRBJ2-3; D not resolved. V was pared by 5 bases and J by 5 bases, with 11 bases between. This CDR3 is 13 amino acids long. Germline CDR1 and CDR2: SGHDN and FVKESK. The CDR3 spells CASSGISGDTQYF. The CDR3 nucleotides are TGTGCCAGCAGCGGGATCTCGGGAGATACGCAGTATTTT.

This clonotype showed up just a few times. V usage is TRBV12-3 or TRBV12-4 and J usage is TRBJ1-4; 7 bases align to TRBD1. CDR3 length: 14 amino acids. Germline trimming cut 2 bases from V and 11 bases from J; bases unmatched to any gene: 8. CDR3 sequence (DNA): TGTGCCAGCAGTTTAAGGACAGGTGGCTGGAAACTGTTTTTT. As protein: CASSLRTGGWKLFF.

The CDR3 sequence: CAIAGPDQPQHF. In DNA form, the CDR3 reads TGTGCCATCGCGGGGCCTGACCAGCCCCAGCATTTT. V usage is TRBV10-3 and J usage is TRBJ1-5, with a weak D call TRBD1 (5 bases). The V end lost 8 bases, the J end lost 7 bases, and 12 bases lay between the germline ends. CDR1 and CDR2 from the germline V gene are ENHRY and SYGVKD. The CDR3 is made up of 12 amino acids.

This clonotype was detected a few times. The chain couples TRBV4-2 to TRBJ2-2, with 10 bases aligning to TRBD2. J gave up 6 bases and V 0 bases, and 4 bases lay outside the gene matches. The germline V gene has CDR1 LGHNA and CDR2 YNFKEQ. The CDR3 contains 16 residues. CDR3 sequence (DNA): TGTGCCAGCAGCCAAGATCGGAGCGGGGGGGCCGGGGAGCTGTTTTTT. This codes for CASSQDRSGGAGELFF.

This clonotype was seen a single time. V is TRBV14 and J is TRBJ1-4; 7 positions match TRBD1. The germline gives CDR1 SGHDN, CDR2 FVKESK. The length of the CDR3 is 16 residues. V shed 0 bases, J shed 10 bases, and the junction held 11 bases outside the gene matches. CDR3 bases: TGTGCCAGCAGCCAAGACCTGACAGGGAATACAGCAAAACTGTTTTTT. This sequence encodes CASSQDLTGNTAKLFF.

CDR3: CSAGTSGGGAKNIQYF. The CDR3 nucleotides read TGCAGTGCCGGGACTAGCGGGGGGGGCGCCAAAAACATTCAGTACTTC. This chain connects TRBV20-1 to TRBJ2-4; 16 bases fit TRBD2. The CDR3 loop spans 16 amino acids. J lost 1 base, V lost 6 bases, and 3 bases had no gene match. CDR1 is DFQATT, CDR2 SNEGSKA, per germline (reference sequence).

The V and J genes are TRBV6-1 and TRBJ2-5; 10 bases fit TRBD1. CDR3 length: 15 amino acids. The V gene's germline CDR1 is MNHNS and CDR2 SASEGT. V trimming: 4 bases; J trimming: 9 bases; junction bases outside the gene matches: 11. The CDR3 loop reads CASSAPGQGELAQYF. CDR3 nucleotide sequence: TGTGCCAGCAGTGCCCCTGGACAGGGGGAGCTGGCCCAGTACTTC.

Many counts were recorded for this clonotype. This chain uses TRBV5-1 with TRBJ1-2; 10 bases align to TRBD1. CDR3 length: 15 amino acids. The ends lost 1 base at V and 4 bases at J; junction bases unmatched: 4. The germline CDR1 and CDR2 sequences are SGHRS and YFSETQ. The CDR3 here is CASSLSGTGAYGYTF. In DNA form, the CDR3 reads TGCGCCAGCAGCTTGTCGGGGACAGGGGCCTATGGCTACACCTTC.

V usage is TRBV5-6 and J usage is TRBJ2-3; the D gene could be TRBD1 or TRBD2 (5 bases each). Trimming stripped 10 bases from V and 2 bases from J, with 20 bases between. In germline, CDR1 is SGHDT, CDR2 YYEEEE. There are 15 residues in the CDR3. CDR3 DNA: TGTGCCGGCGTCCTCGGGACGTCAGCCACAGATACGCAGTATTTT. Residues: CAGVLGTSATDTQYF.

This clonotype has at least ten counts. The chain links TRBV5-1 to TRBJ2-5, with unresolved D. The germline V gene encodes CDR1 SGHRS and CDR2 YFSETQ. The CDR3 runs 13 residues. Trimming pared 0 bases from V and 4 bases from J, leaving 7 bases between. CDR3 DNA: TGCGCCAGCAGCTTGGGGGTTGGAGAGACCCAGTACTTC. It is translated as CASSLGVGETQYF. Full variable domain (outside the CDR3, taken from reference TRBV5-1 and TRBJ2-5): KAGVTQTPRYLIKTRGQQVTLSCSPISGHRSVSWYQQTPGQGLQFLFEYFSETQRNKGNFPGRFSGRQFSNSRSEMNVSTLELGDSALYLCASSLGVGETQYFGPGTRLLVL.

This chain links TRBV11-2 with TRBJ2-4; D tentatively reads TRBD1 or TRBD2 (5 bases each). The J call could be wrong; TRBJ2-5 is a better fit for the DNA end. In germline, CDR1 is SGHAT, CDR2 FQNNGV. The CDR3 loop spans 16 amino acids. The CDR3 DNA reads TGTGCCAGCAGCTTAGATCGAGGGACGGGCTTAGAGACCCAGTACTTC. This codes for CASSLDRGTGLETQYF.

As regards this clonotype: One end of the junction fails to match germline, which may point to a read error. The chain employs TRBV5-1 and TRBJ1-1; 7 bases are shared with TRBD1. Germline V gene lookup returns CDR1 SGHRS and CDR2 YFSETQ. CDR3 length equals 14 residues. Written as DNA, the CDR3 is TGCGCCGGCAGCGCGGGACAGTATAAGGCTGAAGCTTTCTTT. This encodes CAGSAGQYKAEAFF.

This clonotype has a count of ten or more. The chain's CDR3 is CASLTRDWQYF. CDR3 in DNA: TGTGCCAGCCTAACCAGGGACTGGCAGTACTTC. The chain employs TRBV25-1 and TRBJ2-7, with D possibly being TRBD2 (6 bases). Germline V CDR1 and CDR2: MGHDK, SYGVNS. The V end lost 8 bases, the J end lost 9 bases, and 14 bases lay between the germline ends. The CDR3 extends over 11 amino acids.

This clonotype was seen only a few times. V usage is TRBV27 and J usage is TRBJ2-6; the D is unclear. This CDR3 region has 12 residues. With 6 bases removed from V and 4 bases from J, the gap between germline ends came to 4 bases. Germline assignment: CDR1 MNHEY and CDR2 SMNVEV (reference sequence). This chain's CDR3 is CASRTGANVLTF. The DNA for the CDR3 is TGTGCCAGCAGGACGGGGGCCAACGTCCTGACTTTC.

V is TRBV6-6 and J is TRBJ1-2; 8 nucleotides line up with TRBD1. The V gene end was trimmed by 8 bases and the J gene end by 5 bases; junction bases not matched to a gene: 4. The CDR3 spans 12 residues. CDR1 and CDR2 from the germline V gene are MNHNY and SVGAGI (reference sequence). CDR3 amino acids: CASQGAGYGYTF. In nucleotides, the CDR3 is TGTGCCAGCCAGGGGGCGGGTTATGGCTACACCTTC.

CDR3 loop: CAISQEQGSNNEQFF. The DNA of the CDR3 is TGTGCCATCAGTCAGGAACAGGGTAGCAACAATGAGCAGTTCTTC. V is TRBV10-3 and J is TRBJ2-1; D possibly corresponds to TRBD1 (6 bases). V was cut by 5 bases and J by 5 bases, with 16 bases left in between. This CDR3 comprises 15 residues. Germline V gives CDR1 ENHRY, CDR2 SYGVKD.